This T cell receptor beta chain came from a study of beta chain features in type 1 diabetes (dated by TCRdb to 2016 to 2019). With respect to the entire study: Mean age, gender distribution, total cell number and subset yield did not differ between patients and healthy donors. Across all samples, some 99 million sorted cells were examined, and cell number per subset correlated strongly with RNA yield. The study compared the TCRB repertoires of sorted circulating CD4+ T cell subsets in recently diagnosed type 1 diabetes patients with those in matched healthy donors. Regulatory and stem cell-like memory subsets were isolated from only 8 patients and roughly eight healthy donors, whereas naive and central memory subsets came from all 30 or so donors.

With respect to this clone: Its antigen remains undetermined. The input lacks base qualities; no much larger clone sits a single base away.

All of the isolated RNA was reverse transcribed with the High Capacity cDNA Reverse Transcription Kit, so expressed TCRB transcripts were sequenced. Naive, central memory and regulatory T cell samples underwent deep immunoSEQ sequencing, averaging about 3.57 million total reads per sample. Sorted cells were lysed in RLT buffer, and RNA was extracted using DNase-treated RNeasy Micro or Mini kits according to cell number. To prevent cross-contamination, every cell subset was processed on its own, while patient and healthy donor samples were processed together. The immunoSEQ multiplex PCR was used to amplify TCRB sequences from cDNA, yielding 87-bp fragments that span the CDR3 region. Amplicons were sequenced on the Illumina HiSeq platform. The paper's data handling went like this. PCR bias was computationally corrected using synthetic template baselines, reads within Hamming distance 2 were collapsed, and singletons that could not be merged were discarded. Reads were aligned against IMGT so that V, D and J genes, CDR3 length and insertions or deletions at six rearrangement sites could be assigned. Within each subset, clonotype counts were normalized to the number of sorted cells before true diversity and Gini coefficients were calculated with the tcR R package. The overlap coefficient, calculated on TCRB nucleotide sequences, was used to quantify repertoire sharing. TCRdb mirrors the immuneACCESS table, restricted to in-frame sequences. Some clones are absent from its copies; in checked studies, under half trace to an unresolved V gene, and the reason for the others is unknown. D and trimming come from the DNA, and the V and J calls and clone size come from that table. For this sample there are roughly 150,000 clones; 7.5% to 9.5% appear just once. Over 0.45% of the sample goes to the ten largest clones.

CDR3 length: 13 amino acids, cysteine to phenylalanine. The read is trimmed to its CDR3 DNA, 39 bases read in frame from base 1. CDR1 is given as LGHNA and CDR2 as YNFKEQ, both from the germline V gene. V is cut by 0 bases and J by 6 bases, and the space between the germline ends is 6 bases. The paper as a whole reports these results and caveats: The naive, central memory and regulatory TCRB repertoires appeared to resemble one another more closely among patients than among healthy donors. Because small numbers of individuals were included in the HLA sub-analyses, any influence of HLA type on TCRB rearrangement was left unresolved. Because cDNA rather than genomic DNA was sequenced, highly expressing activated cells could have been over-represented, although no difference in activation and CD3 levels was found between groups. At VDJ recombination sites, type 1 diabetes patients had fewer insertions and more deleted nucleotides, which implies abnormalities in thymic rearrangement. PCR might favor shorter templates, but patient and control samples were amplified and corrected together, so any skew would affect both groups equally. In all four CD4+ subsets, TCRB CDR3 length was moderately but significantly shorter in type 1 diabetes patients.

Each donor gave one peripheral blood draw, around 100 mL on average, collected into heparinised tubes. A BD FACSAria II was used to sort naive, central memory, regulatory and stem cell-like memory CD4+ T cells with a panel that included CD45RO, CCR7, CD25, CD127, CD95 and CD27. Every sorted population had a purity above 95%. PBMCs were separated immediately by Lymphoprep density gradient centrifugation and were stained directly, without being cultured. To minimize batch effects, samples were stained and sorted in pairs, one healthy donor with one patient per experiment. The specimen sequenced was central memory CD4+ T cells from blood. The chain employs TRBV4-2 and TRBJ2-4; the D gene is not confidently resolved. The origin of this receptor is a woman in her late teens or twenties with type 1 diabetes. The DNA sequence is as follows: TGTGCCAGCAGCCAAGATCCAGGAAACATTCAGTACTTC. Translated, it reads CASSQDPGNIQYF.